This T cell receptor beta chain stems from a study of blood T cell repertoires in COVID-19. At the level of the study: COVID-19 samples, acute and convalescent, were from the United States, Italy and Spain. The cDNA or gDNA used as material had been derived from T cells, B-cell-depleted T cells, or PBMCs.

Germline V gives CDR1 SGHRS, CDR2 YFSETQ. The CDR3 has 13 amino acids. In the original workflow: From reference gene primer amplification, estimates of nucleated cell counts were derived. Sequencing used immunoSEQ multiplex PCR; TCRdb keeps in-frame clones, though not all of them. That table supplies the V and J calls and clone size; D and trimming were determined from the DNA. This sample carries 100,000 to 150,000 clones, more than 70% of them seen once, and the ten largest clones take 7.9%. As to this clone: The junction and the germline gene differ at one end; a read error may be behind it.

This TCR derives from a human donor in a cohort sampled during active COVID-19. The material sequenced was peripheral blood. The chain combines TRBV5-1 with TRBJ1-4; no reliable D call. DNA for the CDR3: TGCGCCAGCAGTTTGGCGGGTGATGAAAAACTGTTTTTT. Translating gives CASSLAGDEKLFF.